These 14 T cell receptor beta chains were sequenced from one sample in a study of human T cells and chemical hapten exposure. Time point denoted: patch test 1, 2 weeks after DPC sensitization. Treatment of the sample: therapeutic diphenylcyclopropenone sensitization with weekly scalp DPC. TCRdb itself ran the RACE reads through MiXCR, one entry per CDR3 protein. The profile shows roughly 380,000 distinct CDR3 sequences, approximately 5% of them singletons. Sequences were derived from whole blood, sampled in connection with sensitization to the hapten diphenylcyclopropenone (DPC). These receptors all stem from a woman between 50 and 59 years old with alopecia areata. Some clones in this sample may be carry-over from other donors' samples.

This clonotype was recorded at least ten times. V gene TRBV6-5 combines with J gene TRBJ1-1; D may be TRBD1 (5 bases). The CDR3 covers 15 residues. Germline assignment: CDR1 MNHEY and CDR2 SVGAGI. V was pared by 2 bases and J by 4 bases, with 14 bases between. The DNA for the CDR3 is TGTGCCAGCAGTTACGGTGTGGGGGGAGGCACTGAAGCTTTCTTT. Translation gives CASSYGVGGGTEAFF.

In this sample, this clonotype turned up many times. The rearrangement uses TRBV28 and TRBJ2-3; D call uncertain. Germline CDR1 and CDR2: MDHEN and SYDVKM. V shed 1 base and J shed 2 bases, with 7 bases lying between them. CDR3 length equals 14 residues. The CDR3 here is CASSLYLPTDTQYF. CDR3 DNA: TGTGCCAGCAGTTTATACCTCCCCACAGATACGCAGTATTTT.

This clonotype was observed at least ten times. The chain uses TRBV9 and TRBJ2-2; D is perhaps TRBD2 (7 bases). V lost 9 bases and J 6 bases, leaving 15 bases between the germline ends. This CDR3 is built from 13 residues. Germline V CDR1 and CDR2: SGDLS, YYNGEE. As DNA, the CDR3 is TGTGCCACCCGGGGGGCTGGAGCCGGGGAGCTGTTTTTT. Its protein product is CATRGAGAGELFF.

The sample holds many counts of this clonotype. V and J are TRBV4-3 and TRBJ1-1; D gene ambiguous. The V end lost 0 bases, the J end lost 2 bases, and 7 bases lay between the germline ends. Germline CDR1 and CDR2: LGHNA and YSLEER. The CDR3 is 14 residues long. DNA for the CDR3: TGCGCCAGCAGCCAAGATGAGCATAACACTGAAGCTTTCTTT. This translates into CASSQDEHNTEAFF.

Only a few counts were recorded for this clonotype. The CDR3 sequence is CSASARATDTQYF. For the CDR3, the DNA is TGCAGTGCTAGTGCTCGAGCGACAGATACGCAGTATTTT. The J gene is TRBJ2-3, the V gene TRBV20-1, with D unclear. Trimming left V 3 bases short and J 3 bases short, with 10 bases between. The length of the CDR3 is 13 residues. In germline, CDR1 is DFQATT, CDR2 SNEGSKA (reference sequence).

The table lists this clonotype with many counts. The chain joins TRBV6-5 to TRBJ2-1, with 7 nucleotides matching TRBD2. Germline V gene data show CDR1 as MNHEY and CDR2 as SVGAGI. With 8 bases clipped from V and 9 bases from J, the junction kept 1 base outside the gene matches. The CDR3 is made up of 10 amino acids. The CDR3 sequence: CASGGGEQFF. CDR3 nucleotides: TGTGCCAGCGGGGGGGGTGAGCAGTTCTTC.

This clonotype was found many times. The J gene is TRBJ2-1, the V gene TRBV15; 7 bases map to TRBD1. CDR1 and CDR2 from the germline V gene are LNHNV and YYDKDF (reference sequence). The CDR3 runs to 15 residues. V trimming: 3 bases; J trimming: 1 base; junction bases outside the gene matches: 3. CDR3 coding DNA: TGTGCCACCAGCAGCCTACAGGGGTCCTACAATGAGCAGTTCTTC. As protein: CATSSLQGSYNEQFF.

This clonotype came up many times. The genes are TRBV7-2 and TRBJ1-1; D not certain. Germline CDR1 SGHTA, CDR2 FQGNSA. The CDR3 length is 14 residues. Trimming pared 8 bases from V and 5 bases from J, leaving 18 bases between. CDR3 region: CASRRGVDLTEAFF. CDR3 DNA sequence: TGTGCCAGCCGGCGTGGGGTAGACTTAACTGAAGCTTTCTTT.

This clonotype was seen at least ten times. The chain uses TRBV6-1 and TRBJ2-7; D is undetermined. Looked up from germline, CDR1 is MNHNS and CDR2 is SASEGT. This CDR3 region has 11 residues. V was cut by 8 bases and J by 3 bases, with 8 bases left in between. The CDR3 protein is CASSKVYEQYF. CDR3 sequence (DNA): TGTGCCAGCTCGAAGGTCTACGAGCAGTACTTC.

In this sample, this clonotype turned up many times. This chain connects TRBV5-4 to TRBJ2-7; 9 bases fit TRBD1. Germline V gene data show CDR1 as SGHNT and CDR2 as YYREEE (reference sequence). This CDR3 has 15 residues. Trimming cost V 3 bases and J 2 bases; bases outside gene matches: 6. CDR3 region: CASSWMTGGTYEQYF. In DNA, the CDR3 is TGTGCCAGCAGCTGGATGACAGGGGGTACCTACGAGCAGTACTTC.

The chain links TRBV20-1 to TRBJ2-3; D is undetermined. With 2 bases removed from V and 1 base from J, the gap between germline ends came to 4 bases. Germline V gives CDR1 DFQATT, CDR2 SNEGSKA (reference sequence). The CDR3 has 12 amino acids. CDR3 amino acids: CSARSRTDTQYF. CDR3 nucleotides: TGCAGTGCTAGATCCCGCACAGATACGCAGTATTTT.

This clonotype occurred a few times. This rearrangement joins TRBV4-1 to TRBJ2-3; the match to TRBD2 covers 11 bases. The germline gives CDR1 MGHRA, CDR2 YSYEKL. The CDR3 runs 19 residues. The V segment lost 0 bases and the J segment 0 bases; nucleotides outside the gene matches: 8. DNA for the CDR3: TGCGCCAGCAGCCAAGAAGGTACTAGCGGGAGTAGGAGCACAGATACGCAGTATTTT. Its translation is CASSQEGTSGSRSTDTQYF.

This clonotype was picked up a small number of times. The gene calls are TRBV27 and TRBJ2-5; 9 positions agree with TRBD2. Germline CDR1 and CDR2: MNHEY and SMNVEV (reference sequence). J lost 4 bases, V lost 4 bases, and 4 bases had no gene match. The CDR3 length is 14 residues. The CDR3 sequence is CASSSAGGPETQYF. In nucleotides, the CDR3 is TGTGCCAGCAGTTCCGCGGGAGGGCCAGAGACCCAGTACTTC.

This clonotype was observed at least ten times. This rearrangement joins TRBV5-6 to TRBJ2-1; no clear D gene. Trimming cost V 7 bases and J 5 bases, with 10 bases left between them. This CDR3 has 12 amino acids. Germline-derived CDR1 and CDR2 are SGHDT and YYEEEE. The CDR3 DNA reads TGTGCCAGCGAGAGCAGCCACAATGAGCAGTTCTTC. Its protein is CASESSHNEQFF.